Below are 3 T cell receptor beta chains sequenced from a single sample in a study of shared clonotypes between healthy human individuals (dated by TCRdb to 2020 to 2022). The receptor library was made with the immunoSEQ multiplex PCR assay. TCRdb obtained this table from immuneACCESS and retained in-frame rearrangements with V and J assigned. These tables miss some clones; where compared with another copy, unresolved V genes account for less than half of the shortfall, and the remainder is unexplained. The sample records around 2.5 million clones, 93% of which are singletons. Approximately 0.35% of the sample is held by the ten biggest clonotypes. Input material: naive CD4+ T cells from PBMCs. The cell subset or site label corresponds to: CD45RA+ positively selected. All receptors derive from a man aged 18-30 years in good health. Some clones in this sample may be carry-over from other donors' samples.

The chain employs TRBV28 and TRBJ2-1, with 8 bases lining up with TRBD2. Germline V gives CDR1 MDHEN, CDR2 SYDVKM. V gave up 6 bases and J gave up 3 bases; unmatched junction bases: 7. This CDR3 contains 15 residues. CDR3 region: CASRVRTSYYNEQFF. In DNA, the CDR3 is TGTGCCAGCAGAGTTAGGACTAGCTACTACAATGAGCAGTTCTTC.

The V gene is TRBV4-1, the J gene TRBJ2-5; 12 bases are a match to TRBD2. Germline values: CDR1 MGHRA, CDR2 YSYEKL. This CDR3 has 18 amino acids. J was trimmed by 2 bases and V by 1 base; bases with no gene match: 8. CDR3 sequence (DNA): TGCGCCAGCAGCCAAGGGCTAGCGGGAGGGAGGGGGCAAGAGACCCAGTACTTC. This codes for CASSQGLAGGRGQETQYF.

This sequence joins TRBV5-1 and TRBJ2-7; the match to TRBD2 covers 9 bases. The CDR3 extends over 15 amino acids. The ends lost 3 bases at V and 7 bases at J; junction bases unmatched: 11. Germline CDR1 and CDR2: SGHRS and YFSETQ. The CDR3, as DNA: TGCGCCAGCAGCTCCTTAGCGGGAGCCCCGGGAGAGCAGTACTTC. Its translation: CASSSLAGAPGEQYF.